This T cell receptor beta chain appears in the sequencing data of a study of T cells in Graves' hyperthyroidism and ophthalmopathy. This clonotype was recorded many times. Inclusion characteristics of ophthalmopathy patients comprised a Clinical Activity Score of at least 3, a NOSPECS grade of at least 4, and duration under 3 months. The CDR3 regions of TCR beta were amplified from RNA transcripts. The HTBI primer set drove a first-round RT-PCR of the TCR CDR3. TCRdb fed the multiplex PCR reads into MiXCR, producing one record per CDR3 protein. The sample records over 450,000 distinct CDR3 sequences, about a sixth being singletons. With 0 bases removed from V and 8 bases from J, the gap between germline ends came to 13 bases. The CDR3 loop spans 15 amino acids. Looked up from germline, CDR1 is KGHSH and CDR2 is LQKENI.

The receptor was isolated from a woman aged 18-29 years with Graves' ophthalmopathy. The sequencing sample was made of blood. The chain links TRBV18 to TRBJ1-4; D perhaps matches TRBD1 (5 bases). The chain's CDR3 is CASSPPGRKGEKLFF. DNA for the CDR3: TGTGCCAGCTCACCACCGGGGCGGAAAGGGGAAAAACTGTTTTTT.